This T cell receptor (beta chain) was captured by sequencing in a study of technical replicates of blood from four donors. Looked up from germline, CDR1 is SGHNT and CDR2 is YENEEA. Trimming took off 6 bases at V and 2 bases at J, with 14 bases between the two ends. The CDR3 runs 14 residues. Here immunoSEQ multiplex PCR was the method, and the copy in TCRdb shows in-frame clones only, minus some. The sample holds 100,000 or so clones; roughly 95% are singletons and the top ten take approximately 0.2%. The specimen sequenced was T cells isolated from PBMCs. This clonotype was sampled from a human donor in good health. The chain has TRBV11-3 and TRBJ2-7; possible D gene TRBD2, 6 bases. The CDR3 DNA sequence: TGTGCCAGCAGGCCCCGGGACTCCCCCTACGAGCAGTACTTC. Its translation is CASRPRDSPYEQYF.